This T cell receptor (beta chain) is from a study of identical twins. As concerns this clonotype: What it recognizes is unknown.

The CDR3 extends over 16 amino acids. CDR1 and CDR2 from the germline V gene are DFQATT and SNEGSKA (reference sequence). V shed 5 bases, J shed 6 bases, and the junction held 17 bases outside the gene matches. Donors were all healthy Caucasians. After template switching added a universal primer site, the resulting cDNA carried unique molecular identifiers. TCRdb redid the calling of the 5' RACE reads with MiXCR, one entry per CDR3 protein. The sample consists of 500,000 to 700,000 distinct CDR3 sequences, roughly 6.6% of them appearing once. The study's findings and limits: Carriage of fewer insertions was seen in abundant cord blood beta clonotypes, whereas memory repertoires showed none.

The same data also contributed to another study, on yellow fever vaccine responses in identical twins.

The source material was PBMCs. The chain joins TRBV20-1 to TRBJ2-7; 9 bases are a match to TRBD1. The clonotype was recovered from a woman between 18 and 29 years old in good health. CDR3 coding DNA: TGCAGTGCTCACGTTCCGGGACAGGGAGAATATCGCGAGCAGTACTTC. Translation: CSAHVPGQGEYREQYF.